The clone carrying this T cell receptor beta chain was picked up many times. Antigen unknown. This sample is part of a study of response to subunit inactivated influenza vaccine. One entry per CDR3 protein results from TCRdb running MiXCR on the RT-PCR reads. The sample contains more than 400,000 distinct CDR3 sequences, around 7.9% of which appear only once. Unmatched junction bases numbered 7, after V lost 3 bases and J lost 0 bases. The germline CDR1 and CDR2 sequences are LGHNA and YSLEER. The CDR3 totals 18 residues. Study results and limitations: Authors proposed each seasonal influenza vaccination draws in few new T cells.

The material sequenced was PBMCs from blood, taken 23 to 25 months after vaccination. The clonotype was recovered from a man aged 45 to 75 who received an inactivated influenza vaccine. The chain couples TRBV4-3 to TRBJ2-3; 12 bases are shared with TRBD2. CDR3 sequence reads: CASSQDFLAGGSTDTQYF. CDR3 sequence (DNA): TGCGCCAGCAGCCAGGACTTCCTAGCGGGAGGGAGCACAGATACGCAGTATTTT.